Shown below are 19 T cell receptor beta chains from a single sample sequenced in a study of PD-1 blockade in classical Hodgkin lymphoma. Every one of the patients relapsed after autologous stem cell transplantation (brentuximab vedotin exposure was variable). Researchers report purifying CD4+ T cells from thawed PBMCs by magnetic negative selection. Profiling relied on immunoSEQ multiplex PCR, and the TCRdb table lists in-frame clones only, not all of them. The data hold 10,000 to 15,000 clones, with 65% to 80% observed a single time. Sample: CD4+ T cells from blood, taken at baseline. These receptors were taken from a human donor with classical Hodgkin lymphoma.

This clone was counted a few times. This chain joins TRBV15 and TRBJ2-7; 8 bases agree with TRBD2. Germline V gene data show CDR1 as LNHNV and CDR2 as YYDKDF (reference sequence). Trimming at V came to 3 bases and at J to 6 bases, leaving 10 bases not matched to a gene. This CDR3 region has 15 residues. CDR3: CATSSPGTREAEQYF. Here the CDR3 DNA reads TGTGCCACCAGCAGCCCCGGGACTAGGGAGGCCGAGCAGTACTTC.

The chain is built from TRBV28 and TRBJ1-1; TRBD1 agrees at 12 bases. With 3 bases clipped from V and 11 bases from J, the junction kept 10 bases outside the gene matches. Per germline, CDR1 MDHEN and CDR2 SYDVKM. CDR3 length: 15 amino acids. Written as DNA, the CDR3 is TGTGCCAGCAGTTTCTCGGGACAGGGGGCGCCGGGGGCTTTCTTT. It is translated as CASSFSGQGAPGAFF.

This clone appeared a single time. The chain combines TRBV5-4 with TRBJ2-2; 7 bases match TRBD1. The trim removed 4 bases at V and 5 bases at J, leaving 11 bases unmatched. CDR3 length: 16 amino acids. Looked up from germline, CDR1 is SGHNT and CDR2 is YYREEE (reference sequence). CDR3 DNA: TGTGCCAGCAGCATTTACAGGGGCGCTTTTACCGGGGAGCTGTTTTTT. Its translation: CASSIYRGAFTGELFF.

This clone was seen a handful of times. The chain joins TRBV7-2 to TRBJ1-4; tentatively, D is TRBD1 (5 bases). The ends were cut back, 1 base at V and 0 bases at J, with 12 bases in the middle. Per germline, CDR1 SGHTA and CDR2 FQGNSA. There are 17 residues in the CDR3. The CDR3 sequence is CASSLGDGVPTNEKLFF. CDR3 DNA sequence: TGTGCCAGCAGCTTAGGGGACGGAGTTCCAACTAATGAAAAACTGTTTTTT.

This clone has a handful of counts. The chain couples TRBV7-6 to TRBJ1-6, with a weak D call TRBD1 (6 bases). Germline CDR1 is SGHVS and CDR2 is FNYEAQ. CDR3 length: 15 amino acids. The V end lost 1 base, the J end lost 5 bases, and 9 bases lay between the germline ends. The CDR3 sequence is CASSLGTVNNSPLHF. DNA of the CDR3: TGTGCCAGCAGCTTAGGGACAGTTAATAATTCACCCCTCCACTTT.

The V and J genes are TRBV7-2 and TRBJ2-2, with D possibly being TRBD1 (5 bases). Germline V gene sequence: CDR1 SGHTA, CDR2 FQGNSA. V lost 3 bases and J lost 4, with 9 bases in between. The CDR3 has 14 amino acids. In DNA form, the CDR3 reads TGTGCCAGCAGCTTTTCCAGGGCCACCGGGGAGCTGTTTTTT. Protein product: CASSFSRATGELFF.

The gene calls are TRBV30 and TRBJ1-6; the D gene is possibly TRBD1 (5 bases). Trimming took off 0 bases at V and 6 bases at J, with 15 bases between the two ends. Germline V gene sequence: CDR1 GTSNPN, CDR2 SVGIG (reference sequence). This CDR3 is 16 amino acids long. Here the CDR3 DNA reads TGTGCCTGGAGTGTAGGGGTCCTATCGGGTAATTCACCCCTCCACTTT. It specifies CAWSVGVLSGNSPLHF.

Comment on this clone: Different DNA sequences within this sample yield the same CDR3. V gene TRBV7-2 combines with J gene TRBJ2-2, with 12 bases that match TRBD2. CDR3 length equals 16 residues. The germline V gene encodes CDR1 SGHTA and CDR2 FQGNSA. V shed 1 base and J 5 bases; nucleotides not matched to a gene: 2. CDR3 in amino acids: CASSLGLAGGTGELFF. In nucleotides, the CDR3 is TGTGCCAGCAGCTTAGGGCTAGCGGGGGGGACCGGGGAGCTGTTTTTT.

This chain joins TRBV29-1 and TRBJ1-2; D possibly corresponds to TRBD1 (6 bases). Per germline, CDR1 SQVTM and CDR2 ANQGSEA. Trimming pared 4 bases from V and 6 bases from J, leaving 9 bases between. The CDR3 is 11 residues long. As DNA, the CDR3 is TGCAGCGTTGGCGGACAGCATGGCTACACCTTC. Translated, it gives CSVGGQHGYTF. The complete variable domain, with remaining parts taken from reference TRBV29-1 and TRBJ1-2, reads SAVISQKPSRDICQRGTSLTIQCQVDSQVTMMFWYRQQPGQSLTLIATANQGSEATYESGFVIDKFPISRPNLTFSTLTVSNMSPEDSSIYLCSVGGQHGYTFGSGTRLTVV.

CDR3 amino acids: CATEHSNGDTQYF. In DNA form, the CDR3 reads TGTGCCACCGAACATTCGAACGGAGATACGCAGTATTTT. This rearrangement joins TRBV6-5 to TRBJ2-3; D is undetermined. CDR1 is MNHEY and CDR2 is SVGAGI in the germline V gene. The V and J ends lost 10 bases and 5 bases respectively, with 16 bases between them. The CDR3 covers 13 residues.

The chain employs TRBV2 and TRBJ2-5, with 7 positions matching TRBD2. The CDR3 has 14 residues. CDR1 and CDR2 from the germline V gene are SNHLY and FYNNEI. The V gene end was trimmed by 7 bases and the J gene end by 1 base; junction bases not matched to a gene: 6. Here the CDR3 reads CASNRRLAQETQYF. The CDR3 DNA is TGTGCCAGCAATAGACGACTAGCCCAAGAGACCCAGTACTTC.

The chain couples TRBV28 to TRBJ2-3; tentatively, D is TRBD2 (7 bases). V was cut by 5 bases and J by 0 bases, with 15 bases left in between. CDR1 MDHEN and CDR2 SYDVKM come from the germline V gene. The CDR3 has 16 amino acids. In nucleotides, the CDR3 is TGTGCCAGCAGTCTCGGGGGGCGAACTAGCACAGATACGCAGTATTTT. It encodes CASSLGGRTSTDTQYF.

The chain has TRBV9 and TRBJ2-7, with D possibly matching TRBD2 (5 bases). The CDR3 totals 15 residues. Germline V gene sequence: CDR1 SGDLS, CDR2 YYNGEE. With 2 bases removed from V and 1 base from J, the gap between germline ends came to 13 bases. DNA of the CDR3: TGTGCCAGCAGCGTCTCGTCCAGAGGGTCCTACGAGCAGTACTTC. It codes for CASSVSSRGSYEQYF.

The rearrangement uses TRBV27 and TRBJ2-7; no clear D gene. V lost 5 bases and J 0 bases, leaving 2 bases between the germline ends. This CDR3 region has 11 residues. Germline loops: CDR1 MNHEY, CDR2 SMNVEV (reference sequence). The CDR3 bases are TGTGCCAGCAGTCCCTCCTACGAGCAGTACTTC. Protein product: CASSPSYEQYF.

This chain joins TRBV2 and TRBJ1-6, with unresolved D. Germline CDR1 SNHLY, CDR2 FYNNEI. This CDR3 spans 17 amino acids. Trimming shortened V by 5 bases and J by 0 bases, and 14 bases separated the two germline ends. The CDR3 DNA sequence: TGTGCCAGCAGTTCGGGCGTACTGAGCTCCTATAATTCACCCCTCCACTTT. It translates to CASSSGVLSSYNSPLHF. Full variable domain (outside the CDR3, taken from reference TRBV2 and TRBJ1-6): EPEVTQTPSHQVTQMGQEVILRCVPISNHLYFYWYRQILGQKVEFLVSFYNNEISEKSEIFDDQFSVERPDGSNFTLKIRSTKLEDSAMYFCASSSGVLSSYNSPLHFGNGTRLTVT.

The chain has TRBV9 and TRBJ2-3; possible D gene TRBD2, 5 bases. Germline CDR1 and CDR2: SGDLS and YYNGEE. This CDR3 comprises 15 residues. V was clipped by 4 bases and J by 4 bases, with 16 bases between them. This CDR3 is CASSSQGIGADTQYF. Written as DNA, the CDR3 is TGTGCCAGCAGCTCGCAAGGAATCGGGGCAGATACGCAGTATTTT.

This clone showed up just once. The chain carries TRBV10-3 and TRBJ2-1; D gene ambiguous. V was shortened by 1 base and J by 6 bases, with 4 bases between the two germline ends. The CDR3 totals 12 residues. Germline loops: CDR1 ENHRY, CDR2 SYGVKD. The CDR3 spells CAISEYSNEQFF. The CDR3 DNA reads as TGTGCCATCAGTGAGTATAGCAATGAGCAGTTCTTC.

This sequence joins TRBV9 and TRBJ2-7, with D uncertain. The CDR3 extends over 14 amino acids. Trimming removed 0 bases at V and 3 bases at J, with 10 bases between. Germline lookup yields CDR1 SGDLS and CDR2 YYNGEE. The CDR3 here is CASSVGTVDYEQYF. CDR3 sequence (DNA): TGTGCCAGCAGCGTAGGCACAGTAGACTACGAGCAGTACTTC.

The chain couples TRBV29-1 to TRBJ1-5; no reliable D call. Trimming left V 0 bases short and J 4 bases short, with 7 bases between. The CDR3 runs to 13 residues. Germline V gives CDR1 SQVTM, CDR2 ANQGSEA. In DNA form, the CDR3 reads TGCAGCGTTGAAGAAGGGAGAAATCAGCCCCAGCATTTT. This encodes CSVEEGRNQPQHF.